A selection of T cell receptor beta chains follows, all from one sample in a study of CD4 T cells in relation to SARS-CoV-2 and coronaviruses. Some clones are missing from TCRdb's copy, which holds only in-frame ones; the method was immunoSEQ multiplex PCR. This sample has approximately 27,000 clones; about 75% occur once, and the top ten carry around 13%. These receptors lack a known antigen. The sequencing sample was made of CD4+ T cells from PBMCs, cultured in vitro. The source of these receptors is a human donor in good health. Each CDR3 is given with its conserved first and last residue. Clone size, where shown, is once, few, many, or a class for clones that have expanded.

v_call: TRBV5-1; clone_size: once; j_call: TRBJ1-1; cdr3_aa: CASSFLTGSNTEAFF
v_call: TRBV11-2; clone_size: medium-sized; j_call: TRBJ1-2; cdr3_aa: CASSLTSTNYGYTF
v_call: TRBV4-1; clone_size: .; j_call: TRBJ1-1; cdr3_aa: CASSQEGGGSNTEAFF
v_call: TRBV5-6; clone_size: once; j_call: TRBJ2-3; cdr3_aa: CASSLWTDPSTDTQYF
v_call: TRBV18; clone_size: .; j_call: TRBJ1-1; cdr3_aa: CASSLGTLNTEAFF
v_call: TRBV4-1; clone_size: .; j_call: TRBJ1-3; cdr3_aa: CASSQVGNTIYF
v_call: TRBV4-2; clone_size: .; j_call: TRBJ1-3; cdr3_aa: CASRQQGFGNTIYF
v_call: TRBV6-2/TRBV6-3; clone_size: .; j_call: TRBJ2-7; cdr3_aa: CASSYRESSYEQYF
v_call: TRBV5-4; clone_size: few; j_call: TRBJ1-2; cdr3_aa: CASSLKAAGSNYGYTF
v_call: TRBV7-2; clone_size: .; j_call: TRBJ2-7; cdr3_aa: CASSREGQGYEQYF
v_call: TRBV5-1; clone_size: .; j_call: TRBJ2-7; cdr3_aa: CASSSGASGEREQYF
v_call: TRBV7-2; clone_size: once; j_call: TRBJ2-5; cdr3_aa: CASSASGTSGGETQYF
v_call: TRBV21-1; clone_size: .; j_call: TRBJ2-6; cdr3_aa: CASRGSGANVLTF
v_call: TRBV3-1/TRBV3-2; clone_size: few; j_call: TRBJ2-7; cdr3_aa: CASSQFGPGNEQYF
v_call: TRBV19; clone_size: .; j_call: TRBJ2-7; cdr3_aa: CASSSLAGRNIEQYF
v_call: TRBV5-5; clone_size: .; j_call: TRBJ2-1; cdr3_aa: CASSLGGGSRNEQFF
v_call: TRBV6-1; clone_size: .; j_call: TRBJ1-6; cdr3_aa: CASSDEAGASPLHF
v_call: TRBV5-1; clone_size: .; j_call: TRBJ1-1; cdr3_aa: CASSPGGGLGTEAFF
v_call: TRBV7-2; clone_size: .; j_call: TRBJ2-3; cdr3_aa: CASSPPGSGATDTQYF
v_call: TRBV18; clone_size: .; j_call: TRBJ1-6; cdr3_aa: CASSLRDLNNSPLHF
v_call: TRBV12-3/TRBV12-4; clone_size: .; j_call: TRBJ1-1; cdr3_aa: CASSFTGMTEAFF
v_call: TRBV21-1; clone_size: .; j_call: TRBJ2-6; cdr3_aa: CASSKRQPQPRGANVLTF
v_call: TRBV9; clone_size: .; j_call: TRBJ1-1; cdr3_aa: CASSQDGRSTEAFF
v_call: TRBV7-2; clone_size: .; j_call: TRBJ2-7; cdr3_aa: CASSPLAGNSYEQYF
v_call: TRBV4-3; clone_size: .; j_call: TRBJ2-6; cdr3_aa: CASSQDPGGYSGANVLTF
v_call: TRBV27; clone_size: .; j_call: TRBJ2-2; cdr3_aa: CASTQTGELFF
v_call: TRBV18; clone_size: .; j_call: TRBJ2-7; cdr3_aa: CASSPLTDIYEQYF
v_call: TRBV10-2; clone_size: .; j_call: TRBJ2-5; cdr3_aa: CASSSLATETQYF
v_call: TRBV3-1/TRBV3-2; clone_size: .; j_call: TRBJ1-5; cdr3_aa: CASSQADQPQHF
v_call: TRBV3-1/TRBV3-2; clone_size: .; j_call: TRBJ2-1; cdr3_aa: CASSQDIGVHNEQFF
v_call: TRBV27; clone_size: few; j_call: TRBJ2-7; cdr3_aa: CASRIPGGSEQYF
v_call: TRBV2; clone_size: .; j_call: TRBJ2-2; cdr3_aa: CASRSSGELFF
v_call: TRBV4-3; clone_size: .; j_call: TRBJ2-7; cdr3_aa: CASSQDRGSREQYF
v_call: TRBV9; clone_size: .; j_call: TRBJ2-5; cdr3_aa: CASSVFQETQYF
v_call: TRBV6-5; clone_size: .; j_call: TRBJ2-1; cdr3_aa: CASSYSNPQRYEQFF
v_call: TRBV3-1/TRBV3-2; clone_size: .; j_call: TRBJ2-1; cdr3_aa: CASSPPGYNEQFF
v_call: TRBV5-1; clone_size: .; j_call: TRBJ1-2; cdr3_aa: CASSLATPEILYGYTF
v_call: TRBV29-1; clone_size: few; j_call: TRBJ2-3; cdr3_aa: CSVGRGRTDTQYF
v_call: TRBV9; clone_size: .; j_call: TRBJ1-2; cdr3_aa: CASSVGGAYGYTF
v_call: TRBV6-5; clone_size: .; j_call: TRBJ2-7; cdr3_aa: CASNRRGVGEQYF
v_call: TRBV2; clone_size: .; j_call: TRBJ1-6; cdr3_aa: CASFLGQVYNSPLHF
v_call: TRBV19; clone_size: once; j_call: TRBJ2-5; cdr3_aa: CASRGQGLAGETQYF
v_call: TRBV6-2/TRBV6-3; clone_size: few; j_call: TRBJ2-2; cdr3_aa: CASRPSGNTGELFF
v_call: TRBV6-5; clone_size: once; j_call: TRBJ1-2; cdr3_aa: CATRMTVTLGGYTF
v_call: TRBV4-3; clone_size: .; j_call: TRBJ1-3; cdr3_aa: CASSQDPSSGNTIYF
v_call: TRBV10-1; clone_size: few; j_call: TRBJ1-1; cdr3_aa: CASTQGRNTEAFF
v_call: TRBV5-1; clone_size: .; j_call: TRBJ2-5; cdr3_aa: CASSLVEGIETQYF
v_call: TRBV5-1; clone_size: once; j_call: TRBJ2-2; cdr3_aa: CASSLFGAVGGGLKQGFTGELFF
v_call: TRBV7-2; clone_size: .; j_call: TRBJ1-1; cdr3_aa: CASSRAQETEAFF
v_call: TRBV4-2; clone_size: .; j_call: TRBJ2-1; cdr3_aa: CASSKEASGSIIEQFF
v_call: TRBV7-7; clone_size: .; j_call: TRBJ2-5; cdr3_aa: CASSSVMESQETQYF
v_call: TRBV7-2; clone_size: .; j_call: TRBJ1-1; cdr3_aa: CASSLVGTGMVTEAFF
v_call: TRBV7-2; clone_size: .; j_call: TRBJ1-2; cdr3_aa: CASSLDRGMNYGYTF
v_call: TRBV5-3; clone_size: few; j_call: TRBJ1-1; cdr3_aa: CARSRDLNTEAFF
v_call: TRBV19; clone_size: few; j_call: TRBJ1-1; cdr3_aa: CASSIAPGPMNTEAFF